This TCR beta chain was captured by sequencing in a study of monozygotic twins with cystic fibrosis. Findings of the study overall: Unrelated CF individuals shared fewer identical clonotypes than monozygotic CF twins.

The CDR3 is 16 residues long. The V end lost 3 bases, the J end lost 5 bases, and 17 bases lay between the germline ends. Germline assignment: CDR1 SNHLY and CDR2 FYNNEI. Regarding this clone: The antigen is unknown.

Method: immunoSEQ multiplex PCR; TCRdb's copy keeps in-frame clones and lacks some. The sample has approximately 20,000 clones, approximately 97% seen once. The sequencing sample was made of blood. This chain connects TRBV2 to TRBJ2-1, with D tentatively TRBD1 or TRBD2 (5 bases each). This receptor was identified in a girl under 18 with cystic fibrosis. CDR3 sequence: CASSEGTRVINNEQFF. The CDR3 DNA is TGTGCCAGCAGTGAGGGGACCCGGGTGATTAACAATGAGCAGTTCTTC.